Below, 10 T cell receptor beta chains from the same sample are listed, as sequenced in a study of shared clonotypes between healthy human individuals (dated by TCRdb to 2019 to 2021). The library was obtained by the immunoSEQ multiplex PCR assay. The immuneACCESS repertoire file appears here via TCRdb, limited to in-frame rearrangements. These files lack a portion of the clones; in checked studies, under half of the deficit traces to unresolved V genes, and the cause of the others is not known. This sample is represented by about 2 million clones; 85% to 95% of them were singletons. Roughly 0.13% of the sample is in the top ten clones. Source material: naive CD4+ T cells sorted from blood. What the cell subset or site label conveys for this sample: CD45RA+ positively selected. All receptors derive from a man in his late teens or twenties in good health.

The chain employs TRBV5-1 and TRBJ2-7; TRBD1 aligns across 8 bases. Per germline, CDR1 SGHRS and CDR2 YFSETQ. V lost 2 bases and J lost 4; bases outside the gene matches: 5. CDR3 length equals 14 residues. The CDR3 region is CASSLQGGVYEQYF. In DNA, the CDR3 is TGCGCCAGCAGCTTACAGGGGGGAGTTTACGAGCAGTACTTC.

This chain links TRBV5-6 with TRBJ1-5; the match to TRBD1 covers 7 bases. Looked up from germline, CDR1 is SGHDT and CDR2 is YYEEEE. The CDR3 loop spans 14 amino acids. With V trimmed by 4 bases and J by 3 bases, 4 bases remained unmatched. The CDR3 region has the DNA TGTGCCAGCAGCCCAGGGGGAATCAATCAGCCCCAGCATTTT. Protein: CASSPGGINQPQHF.

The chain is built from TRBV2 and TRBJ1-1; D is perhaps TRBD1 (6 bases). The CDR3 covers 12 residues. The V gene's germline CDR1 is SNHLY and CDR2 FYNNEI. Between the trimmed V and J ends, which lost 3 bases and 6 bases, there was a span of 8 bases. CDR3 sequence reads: CASSDRGPEAFF. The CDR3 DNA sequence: TGTGCCAGCAGTGACAGGGGCCCTGAAGCTTTCTTT. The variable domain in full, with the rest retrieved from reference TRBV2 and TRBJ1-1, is EPEVTQTPSHQVTQMGQEVILRCVPISNHLYFYWYRQILGQKVEFLVSFYNNEISEKSEIFDDQFSVERPDGSNFTLKIRSTKLEDSAMYFCASSDRGPEAFFGQGTRLTVV.

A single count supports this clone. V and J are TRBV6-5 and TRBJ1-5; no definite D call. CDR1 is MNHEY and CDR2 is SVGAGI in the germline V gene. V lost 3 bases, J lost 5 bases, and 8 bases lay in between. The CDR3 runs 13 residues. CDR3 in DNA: TGTGCCAGCAGTTATGTGGCCCATCAGCCCCAGCATTTT. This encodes CASSYVAHQPQHF.

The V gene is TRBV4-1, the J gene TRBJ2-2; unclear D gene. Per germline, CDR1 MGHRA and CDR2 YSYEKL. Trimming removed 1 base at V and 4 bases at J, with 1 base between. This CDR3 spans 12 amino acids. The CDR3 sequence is CASSQVTGELFF. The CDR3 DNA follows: TGCGCCAGCAGCCAAGTCACCGGGGAGCTGTTTTTT.

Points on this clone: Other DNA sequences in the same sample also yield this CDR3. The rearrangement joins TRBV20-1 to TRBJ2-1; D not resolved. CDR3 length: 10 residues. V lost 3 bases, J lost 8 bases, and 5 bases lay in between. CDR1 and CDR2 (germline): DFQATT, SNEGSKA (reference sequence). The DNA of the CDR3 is TGCAGTGCTAGCAGCGATGAGCAGTTCTTC. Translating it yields CSASSDEQFF.

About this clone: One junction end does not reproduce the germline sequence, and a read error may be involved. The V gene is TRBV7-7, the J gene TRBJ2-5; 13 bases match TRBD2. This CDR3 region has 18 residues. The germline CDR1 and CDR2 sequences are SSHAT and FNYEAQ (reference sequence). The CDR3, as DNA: TGTGCTAGCAGCTTAAGGACTAGCGGGGGAATGGTTCAAGAGACCCAGTACTTC. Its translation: CASSLRTSGGMVQETQYF. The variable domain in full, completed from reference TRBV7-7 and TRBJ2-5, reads GAGVSQSPRYKVTKRGQDVTLRCDPISSHATLYWYQQALGQGPEFLTYFNYEAQPDKSGLPSDRFSAERPEGSISTLTIQRTEQRDSAMYRCASSLRTSGGMVQETQYFGPGTRLLVL.

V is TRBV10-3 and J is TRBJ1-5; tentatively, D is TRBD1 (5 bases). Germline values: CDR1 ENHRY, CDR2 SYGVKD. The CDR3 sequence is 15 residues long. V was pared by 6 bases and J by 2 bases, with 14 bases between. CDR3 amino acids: CAISVRGDGNQPQHF. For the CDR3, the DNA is TGTGCCATCAGCGTCCGGGGGGATGGCAATCAGCCCCAGCATTTT.

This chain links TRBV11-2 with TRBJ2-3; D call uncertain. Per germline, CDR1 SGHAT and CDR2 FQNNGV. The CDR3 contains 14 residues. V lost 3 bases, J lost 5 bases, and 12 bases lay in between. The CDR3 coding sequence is TGTGCCAGCAGCTTCCGAGCGTTAGGAGATACGCAGTATTTT. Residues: CASSFRALGDTQYF.

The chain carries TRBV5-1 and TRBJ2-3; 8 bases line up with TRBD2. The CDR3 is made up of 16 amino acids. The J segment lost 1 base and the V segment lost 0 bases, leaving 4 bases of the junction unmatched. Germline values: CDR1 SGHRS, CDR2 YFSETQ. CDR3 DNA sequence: TGCGCCAGCAGCTTGGCGGTGACTAGCGGCACAGATACGCAGTATTTT. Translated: CASSLAVTSGTDTQYF.